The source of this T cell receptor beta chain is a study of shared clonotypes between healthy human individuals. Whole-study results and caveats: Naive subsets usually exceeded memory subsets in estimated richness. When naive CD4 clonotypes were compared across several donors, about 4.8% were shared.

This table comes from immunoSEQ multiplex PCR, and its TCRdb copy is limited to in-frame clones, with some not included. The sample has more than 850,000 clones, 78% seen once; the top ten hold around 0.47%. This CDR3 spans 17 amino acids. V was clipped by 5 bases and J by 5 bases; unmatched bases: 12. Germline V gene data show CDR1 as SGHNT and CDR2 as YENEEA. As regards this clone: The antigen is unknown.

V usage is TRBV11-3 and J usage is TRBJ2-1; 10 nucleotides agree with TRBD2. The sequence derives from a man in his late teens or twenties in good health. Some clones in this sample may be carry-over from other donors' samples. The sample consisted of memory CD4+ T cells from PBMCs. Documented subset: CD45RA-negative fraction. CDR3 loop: CASSTAAGGFRDNEQFF. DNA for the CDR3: TGTGCCAGCAGCACGGCAGCGGGAGGGTTCAGGGACAATGAGCAGTTCTTC.